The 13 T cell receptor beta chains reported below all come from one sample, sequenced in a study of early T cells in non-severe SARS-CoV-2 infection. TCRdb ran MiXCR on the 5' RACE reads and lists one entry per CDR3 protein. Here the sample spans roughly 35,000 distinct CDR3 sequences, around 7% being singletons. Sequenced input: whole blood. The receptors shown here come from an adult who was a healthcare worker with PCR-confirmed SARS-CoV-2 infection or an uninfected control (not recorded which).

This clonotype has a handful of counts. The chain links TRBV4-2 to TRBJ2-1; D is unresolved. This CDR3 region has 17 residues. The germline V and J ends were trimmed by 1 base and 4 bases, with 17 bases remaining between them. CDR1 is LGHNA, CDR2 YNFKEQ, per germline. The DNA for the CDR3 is TGTGCCAGCAGCCAAGGGTCGACGGAGCAAGGGTACAATGAGCAGTTCTTC. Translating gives CASSQGSTEQGYNEQFF.

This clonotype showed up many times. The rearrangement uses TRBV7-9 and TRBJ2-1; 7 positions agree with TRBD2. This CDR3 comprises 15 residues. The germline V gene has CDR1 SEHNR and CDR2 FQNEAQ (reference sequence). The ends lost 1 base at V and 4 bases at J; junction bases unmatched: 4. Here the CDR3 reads CASSLDGGKYNEQFF. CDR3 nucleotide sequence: TGTGCCAGCAGCTTAGACGGGGGGAAATACAATGAGCAGTTCTTC.

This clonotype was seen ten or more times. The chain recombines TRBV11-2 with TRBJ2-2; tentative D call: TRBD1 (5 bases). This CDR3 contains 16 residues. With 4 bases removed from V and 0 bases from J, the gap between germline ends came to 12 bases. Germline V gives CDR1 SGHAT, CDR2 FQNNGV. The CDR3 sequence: CASSSSSRANTGELFF. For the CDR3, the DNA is TGTGCCAGCAGCTCTTCCAGCAGGGCGAACACCGGGGAGCTGTTTTTT.

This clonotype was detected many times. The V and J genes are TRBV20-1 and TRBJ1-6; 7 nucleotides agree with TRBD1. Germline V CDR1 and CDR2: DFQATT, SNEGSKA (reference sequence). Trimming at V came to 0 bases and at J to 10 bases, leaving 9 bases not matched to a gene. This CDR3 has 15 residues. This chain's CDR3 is CSAREETGLYSPLHF. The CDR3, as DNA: TGCAGTGCTAGAGAAGAGACAGGGCTTTACTCACCCCTCCACTTT.

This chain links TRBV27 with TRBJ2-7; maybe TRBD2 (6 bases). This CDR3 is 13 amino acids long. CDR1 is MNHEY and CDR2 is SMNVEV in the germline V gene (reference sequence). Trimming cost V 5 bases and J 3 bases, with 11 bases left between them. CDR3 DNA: TGTGCCAGCAGTGCGGGAAAGTTCTACGAGCAGTACTTC. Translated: CASSAGKFYEQYF.

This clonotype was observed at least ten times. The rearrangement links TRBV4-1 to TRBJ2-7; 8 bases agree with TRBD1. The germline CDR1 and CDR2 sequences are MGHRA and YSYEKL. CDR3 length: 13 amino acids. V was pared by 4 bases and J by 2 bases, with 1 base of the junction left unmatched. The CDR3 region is CASSPTGAYEQYF. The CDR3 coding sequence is TGCGCCAGCAGCCCGACAGGGGCCTACGAGCAGTACTTC.

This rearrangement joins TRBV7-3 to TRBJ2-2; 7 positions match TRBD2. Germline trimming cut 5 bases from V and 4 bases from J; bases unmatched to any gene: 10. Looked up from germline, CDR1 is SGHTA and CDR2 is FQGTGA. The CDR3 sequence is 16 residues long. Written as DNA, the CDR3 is TGTGCCAGCAGCCCTCGGGAGGCCCCGAGCACCGGGGAGCTGTTTTTT. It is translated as CASSPREAPSTGELFF.

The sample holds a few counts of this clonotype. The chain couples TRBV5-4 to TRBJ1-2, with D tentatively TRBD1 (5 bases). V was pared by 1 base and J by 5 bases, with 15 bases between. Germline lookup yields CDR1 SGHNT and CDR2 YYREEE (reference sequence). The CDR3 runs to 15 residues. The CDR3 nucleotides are TGTGCCAGCAGCTTGTCGGGCAGGGACCTTTATGGCTACACCTTC. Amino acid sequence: CASSLSGRDLYGYTF.

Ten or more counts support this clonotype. The CDR3 DNA reads TGTGCCTGGAGTGTAATTGGACTAGCGGGAGGAGAGCAGTACTTC. Protein: CAWSVIGLAGGEQYF. The rearrangement joins TRBV30 to TRBJ2-7, with 14 bases that match TRBD2. Per the germline V gene, CDR1 is GTSNPN and CDR2 is SVGIG (reference sequence). There are 15 residues in the CDR3. V was pared by 0 bases and J by 7 bases, with 5 bases of the junction left unmatched.

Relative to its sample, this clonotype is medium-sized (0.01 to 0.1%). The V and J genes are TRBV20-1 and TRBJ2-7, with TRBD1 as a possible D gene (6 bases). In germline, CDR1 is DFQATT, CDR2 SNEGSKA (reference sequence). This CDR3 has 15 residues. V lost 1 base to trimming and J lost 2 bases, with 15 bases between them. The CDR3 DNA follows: TGCAGTGCTAGAGCGGACAACAGGGAACCCTACGAGCAGTACTTC. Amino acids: CSARADNREPYEQYF.

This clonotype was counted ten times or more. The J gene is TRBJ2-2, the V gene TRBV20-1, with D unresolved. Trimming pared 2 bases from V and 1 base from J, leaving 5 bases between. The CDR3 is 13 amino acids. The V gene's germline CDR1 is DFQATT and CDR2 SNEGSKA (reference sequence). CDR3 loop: CSARIGNTGELFF. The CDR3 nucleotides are TGCAGTGCTAGAATAGGGAACACCGGGGAGCTGTTTTTT.

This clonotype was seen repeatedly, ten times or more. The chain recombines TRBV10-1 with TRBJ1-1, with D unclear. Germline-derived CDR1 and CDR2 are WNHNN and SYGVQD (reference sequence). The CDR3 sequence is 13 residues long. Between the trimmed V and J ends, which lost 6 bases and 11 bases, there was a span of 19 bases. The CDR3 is CASSALGSGLAFF. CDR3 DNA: TGCGCCAGCAGCGCCTTGGGGTCTGGTCTGGCTTTCTTT.

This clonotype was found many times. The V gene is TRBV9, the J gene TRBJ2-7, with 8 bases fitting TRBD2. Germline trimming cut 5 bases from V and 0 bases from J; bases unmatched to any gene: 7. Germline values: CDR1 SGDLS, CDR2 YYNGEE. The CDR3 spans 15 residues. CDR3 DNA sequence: TGTGCCAGCAGGGAGGGACTAGACGACTCCTACGAGCAGTACTTC. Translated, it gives CASREGLDDSYEQYF.